Following are 7 T cell receptor beta chains from one sample sequenced in a study of blood T cell repertoires in COVID-19. This table comes from immunoSEQ multiplex PCR, and its TCRdb copy is limited to in-frame clones, with some not included. This sample has approximately 300,000 clones, with about nine tenths found just once. Sequencing used PBMCs or T cells enriched from blood (not recorded which). The receptors were sampled from a woman between 18 and 30 years old who had recovered from COVID-19.

The gene calls are TRBV4-1 and TRBJ1-1; D call uncertain. Germline CDR1 is MGHRA and CDR2 is YSYEKL. V was cut by 0 bases and J by 7 bases, with 18 bases left in between. The CDR3 length is 16 residues. CDR3 sequence reads: CASSQDFGSPGSEAFF. The CDR3 bases are TGCGCCAGCAGCCAAGATTTTGGCAGCCCCGGGAGTGAAGCTTTCTTT.

This chain links TRBV9 with TRBJ2-7; D perhaps matches TRBD2 (7 bases). V gave up 0 bases and J gave up 2 bases, with 15 bases separating them. This CDR3 contains 16 residues. The V gene's germline CDR1 is SGDLS and CDR2 YYNGEE. The CDR3 spells CASSVGGGLPAYEQYF. The CDR3, as DNA: TGTGCCAGCAGCGTAGGGGGGGGGCTTCCCGCCTACGAGCAGTACTTC.

This sequence joins TRBV4-1 and TRBJ2-1; TRBD2 is a possible D gene (5 bases). Trimming cost V 1 base and J 5 bases, with 15 bases left between them. The CDR3 consists of 16 residues. Germline V gives CDR1 MGHRA, CDR2 YSYEKL. The CDR3 is CASSQVPSGSNNEQFF. In DNA, the CDR3 is TGCGCCAGCAGCCAAGTGCCCAGCGGATCCAACAATGAGCAGTTCTTC.

This clone appeared a single time. The gene calls are TRBV5-6 and TRBJ1-2, with a possible D match to TRBD1 (5 bases). Germline V lookup: CDR1 SGHDT, CDR2 YYEEEE. V was cut by 2 bases and J by 0 bases, with 14 bases left in between. This CDR3 comprises 16 residues. CDR3 in amino acids: CASSFFRTKTNYGYTF. CDR3 DNA: TGTGCCAGCAGCTTTTTCAGGACAAAAACTAACTATGGCTACACCTTC. Variable domain in full (rest from reference TRBV5-6 and TRBJ1-2): DAGVTQSPTHLIKTRGQQVTLRCSPKSGHDTVSWYQQALGQGPQFIFQYYEEEERQRGNFPDRFSGHQFPNYSSELNVNALLLGDSALYLCASSFFRTKTNYGYTFGSGTRLTVV.

The V call is TRBV4-1, the J call TRBJ1-6; D is unclear. Per the germline V gene, CDR1 is MGHRA and CDR2 is YSYEKL. There are 16 residues in the CDR3. V lost 0 bases, J lost 5 bases, and 11 bases lay in between. The CDR3 spells CASSQEDRRNNSPLHF. Here the CDR3 DNA reads TGCGCCAGCAGCCAAGAAGATCGGCGGAATAATTCACCCCTCCACTTT.

The chain carries TRBV30 and TRBJ1-4; D is unresolved. Germline CDR1 and CDR2: GTSNPN and SVGIG (reference sequence). The length of the CDR3 is 12 residues. V lost 7 bases and J lost 7, with 13 bases in between. The CDR3 coding sequence is TGTGCCTCCCGAGCGGGGAGTGAAAAACTGTTTTTT. This sequence encodes CASRAGSEKLFF.

The chain is built from TRBV6-6 and TRBJ1-1; 8 bases are shared with TRBD1. This CDR3 has 19 residues. From germline, CDR1 is MNHNY and CDR2 SVGAGI (reference sequence). Trimming cost V 5 bases and J 2 bases; bases outside gene matches: 19. CDR3: CASSLYYKDRVNFNTEAFF. The CDR3 coding sequence is TGTGCCAGCAGTCTATATTATAAGGACAGGGTGAATTTTAACACTGAAGCTTTCTTT.